This T cell receptor beta chain was identified during a study of cytotoxic CD8 clonotypes in ibrutinib-treated CLL. For the study at large: Mean values per sample were 250,000 to 300,000 productive templates and tens of thousands of productive rearrangements. Findings and limits, study-wide: Clonotypes that were public were uncommon, and they contracted or stayed stable on treatment. Baseline clonality, above age-matched healthy donor levels, tracked circulating CD8+ T-cell counts.

With regard to this clone: Its target is unknown.

The protocol was immunoSEQ multiplex PCR, while the TCRdb copy is restricted to in-frame clones and leaves out a portion. The data hold some 200,000 clones, with about 72% observed a single time. The clonotype was recovered from a human donor with chronic lymphocytic leukemia. The specimen was PBMCs, collected after 24 months of ibrutinib treatment.

CDR3 amino acids: CASSPPGDTEAFF. CDR3 bases: TGTGCCAGCTCACCACCCGGCGACACTGAAGCTTTCTTT. The chain uses TRBV18 and TRBJ1-1; D remains unclear. CDR1 is KGHSH, CDR2 LQKENI, per germline. The CDR3 is made up of 13 amino acids. With 0 bases removed from V and 3 bases from J, the gap between germline ends came to 5 bases.